The clone carrying this T cell receptor (beta chain) was found a few times. Antigen: not known. Combining a sample-barcoded 5' primer with a J-beta primer mix, a second PCR ran for roughly 7 to 12 cycles. Each CDR3 protein is one row after TCRdb ran MiXCR on the 5' RACE reads. Of more than 500,000 distinct CDR3 sequences in the sample, roughly a quarter were seen once. This record comes from a study of blood T cells in healthy people across ages. The CDR3 loop spans 15 amino acids. Germline V lookup: CDR1 SNHLY, CDR2 FYNNEI. Trimming at V came to 7 bases and at J to 2 bases, leaving 10 bases not matched to a gene. Regarding the study as a whole: Older individuals had lower TCR beta diversity per million T cells (the decline was roughly linear).

Every sample gave at least 5 micrograms of total RNA when it was extracted. These same records also appear under a second study, on T cells of mothers and their children. This second study notes: Extracted RNA, in its entirety, went into cDNA synthesis at around 1.4 ug per 15 ul. The study found slightly higher but non-significant overlap in related versus unrelated mother-child pairs.

The material sequenced was blood. This chain uses TRBV2 with TRBJ2-5; 7 bases are shared with TRBD2. This clonotype was sampled from a boy younger than 10 in good health. The CDR3 DNA sequence: TGTGCCAGCAAAGGAGGGAGCGGGGCACAAGAGACCCAGTACTTC. Its protein product is CASKGGSGAQETQYF.